This T cell receptor beta chain was captured in a study of blood T cell repertoires in COVID-19. Overall study context: T cells, B-cell-depleted T cells, or PBMCs supplied cDNA or gDNA.

Assay: immunoSEQ multiplex PCR; the TCRdb copy retains only in-frame clones and omits some. The repertoire holds 150,000 or so clones, with around 87% as singletons. Cohort 3 donors were reported recovered after two negative PCRs, clearance, or symptom resolution. The V end was cut by 5 bases, the J end by 6 bases, with 10 bases between. This CDR3 is 12 amino acids long. CDR1 and CDR2 (germline): SGHNT, YENEEA. The sequenced material came from PBMCs or T cells enriched from blood (not recorded which). The origin of this receptor is a woman aged 50 to 60 who had recovered from COVID-19. The chain has TRBV11-3 and TRBJ1-1; the D gene is possibly TRBD1 (5 bases). The CDR3 is CASSHGGAEAFF. In DNA form, the CDR3 reads TGTGCCAGCAGCCATGGGGGGGCTGAAGCTTTCTTT.